This T cell receptor (beta chain) was sequenced for a study of cytomegalovirus exposure and HLA in healthy donors. On the study more broadly: Prior work identified 120 million or so unique TCR beta sequences in some 180 million T cells.

Though nominally healthy at sampling, donors likely had unrecorded immune exposures. The germline gives CDR1 DFQATT, CDR2 SNEGSKA (reference sequence). The ends were cut back, 5 bases at V and 3 bases at J, with 8 bases in the middle. This CDR3 contains 11 residues. Findings and limits, study-wide: Later analysis reportedly placed an Asian-associated ancestry cluster below the roughly 640-donor mean in N-insertions. Cytomegalovirus association was assigned to about 150 TCR beta chains.

PCR primers comprised 60 Vbeta and 13 Jbeta primers. Sequencing was performed with immunoSEQ multiplex PCR; in TCRdb, only in-frame clones are kept and a portion is missing. The data hold tens of thousands of clones, with 70% observed a single time. This clone was observed a handful of times. Its antigen is currently unknown. The TCR sequence derives from a woman aged 45-65 years in good health and CMV-seropositive. This sequence joins TRBV20-1 and TRBJ2-7, with D perhaps TRBD2 (6 bases). The source material was PBMCs. CDR3 in amino acids: CSAATSYEQYF. The CDR3 DNA sequence: TGCAGTGCTGCGACTAGCTACGAGCAGTACTTC.